This TCR beta chain was documented in a study of regulatory T cells in long-lasting Graves disease. This CDR3 region has 13 residues. With 5 bases removed from V and 5 bases from J, the gap between germline ends came to 9 bases. CDR1 SGHAT and CDR2 FQNNGV come from the germline V gene. Described time point: persistent/refractory GD, antithyroid drugs over 5 years with positive TRAb. Scientists built the TCR library using RNA that was extracted from PBMCs. iRepertoire HTBI primers and Arm-PCR of CDR3 regions built TCR beta libraries. Each CDR3 protein is one row after TCRdb ran MiXCR on the multiplex PCR reads. The sample carries 350,000 to 500,000 distinct CDR3 sequences, roughly a fifth recorded once. This clonotype was seen ten or more times. Its antigen is not identified. Study outcomes and limitations: Patients with persistent disease showed a bias toward TRBV28, TRBJ1-2 and TRBJ2-5. Persistent Graves' patients showed less TCR diversity than newly diagnosed ones. Fewer public clonotypes were shared by new patients (approximately 970) than by persistent patients (approximately 2,700).

This TCR was sampled from a female donor with Graves disease. Source: peripheral blood mononuclear cells (PBMCs), taken when the disease was refractory, from a patient treated with antithyroid drugs. The genes are TRBV11-2 and TRBJ2-2; D remains unclear. CDR3: CASSPRETGELFF. The DNA for the CDR3 is TGTGCCAGCAGCCCTAGGGAAACCGGGGAGCTGTTTTTT.